The 31 T cell receptor beta chains below were found in one sample sequenced in a study of T cell changes during pregnancy in multiple sclerosis. Clones were sequenced by immunoSEQ multiplex PCR, and TCRdb holds only the in-frame ones, with some missing. The sample consists of around 32,000 clones, around 89% of them appearing once. This specimen consisted of CD8+ T cells from peripheral blood mononuclear cells, obtained in the third trimester of pregnancy. The receptors here all came from a female donor with multiple sclerosis, enrolled in a pregnancy study.

Here the CDR3 DNA reads TGTGCCAGCAGGTCAGGGGCAACTAATGAAAAACTGTTTTTT. Protein: CASRSGATNEKLFF. This rearrangement joins TRBV27 to TRBJ1-4, with D tentatively TRBD1 (6 bases). Germline CDR1 MNHEY, CDR2 SMNVEV (reference sequence). The CDR3 contains 14 residues. Trimming shortened V by 6 bases and J by 0 bases, and 8 bases separated the two germline ends.

CDR3 region: CASSGRDTIPNTGELFF. CDR3 coding DNA: TGTGCCAGCAGCGGCCGGGACACCATACCTAACACCGGGGAGCTGTTTTTT. The chain links TRBV9 to TRBJ2-2, with D tentatively TRBD1 (6 bases). Germline V lookup: CDR1 SGDLS, CDR2 YYNGEE. This CDR3 contains 17 residues. Deletions cut 3 bases from V and 2 bases from J, with 17 bases between. The variable domain in full, completed from reference TRBV9 and TRBJ2-2, reads DSGVTQTPKHLITATGQRVTLRCSPRSGDLSVYWYQQSLDQGLQFLIQYYNGEERAKGNILERFSAQQFPDLHSELNLSSLELGDSALYFCASSGRDTIPNTGELFFGEGSRLTVL.

The chain joins TRBV25-1 to TRBJ2-1; 7 bases match TRBD1. The trim removed 4 bases at V and 15 bases at J, leaving 9 bases unmatched. CDR3 size: 12 residues. CDR1 and CDR2 from the germline V gene are MGHDK and SYGVNS. CDR3 loop: CASSGWDSCPFF. The CDR3 DNA reads TGTGCCAGCAGTGGTTGGGACAGTTGTCCGTTCTTC.

The table lists this clone with a count of one. This chain connects TRBV27 to TRBJ2-5; TRBD1 agrees at 10 bases. With 5 bases clipped from V and 7 bases from J, the junction kept 16 bases outside the gene matches. The CDR3 extends over 17 amino acids. Per germline, CDR1 MNHEY and CDR2 SMNVEV (reference sequence). The CDR3 DNA sequence: TGTGCCAGCAGTCTCGTTCGGACAGGGGGATTCATTGGGACCCAGTACTTC. Translating it yields CASSLVRTGGFIGTQYF.

The chain employs TRBV27 and TRBJ1-5, with a weak D call TRBD1 (6 bases). The CDR3 contains 16 residues. Trimming pared 5 bases from V and 1 base from J, leaving 15 bases between. Per the germline V gene, CDR1 is MNHEY and CDR2 is SMNVEV (reference sequence). CDR3 in DNA: TGTGCCAGCAGTCCTAGGGGGGGGGAAAGCAATCAGCCCCAGCATTTT. Protein sequence: CASSPRGGESNQPQHF.

The gene calls are TRBV28 and TRBJ2-7, with D tentatively TRBD1 (6 bases). CDR3 length equals 14 residues. Germline-derived CDR1 and CDR2 are MDHEN and SYDVKM. V lost 7 bases and J lost 0, with 13 bases in between. The CDR3 coding sequence is TGTGCCAGCACTACGACAGGCCTCTCCTACGAGCAGTACTTC. Protein: CASTTTGLSYEQYF.

The chain combines TRBV2 with TRBJ2-3; a possible D gene is TRBD1 (6 bases). The germline CDR1 and CDR2 sequences are SNHLY and FYNNEI. This CDR3 is 17 amino acids long. V lost 6 bases and J 0 bases, leaving 19 bases between the germline ends. CDR3 coding DNA: TGTGCCAGCAGGCCGCCTTGGACAGATTCTAGCACAGATACGCAGTATTTT. Protein: CASRPPWTDSSTDTQYF.

This chain joins TRBV7-2 and TRBJ1-2; 7 bases map to TRBD1. The CDR3 sequence is 14 residues long. V was clipped by 4 bases and J by 5 bases; unmatched bases: 7. The germline CDR1 and CDR2 sequences are SGHTA and FQGNSA. CDR3 in amino acids: CASSSHGTVYGYTF. In nucleotides, the CDR3 is TGTGCCAGCAGCTCTCATGGGACAGTTTATGGCTACACCTTC.

The V gene is TRBV4-1, the J gene TRBJ1-4; 9 bases agree with TRBD1. V dropped 4 bases and J dropped 9; count of bases not matched to a gene: 6. The CDR3 runs 14 residues. Germline loops: CDR1 MGHRA, CDR2 YSYEKL. The CDR3 nucleotides are TGCGCCAGCAGCCTTCGGACAGGGGAAAAAAAACTGTTTTTT. Its translation: CASSLRTGEKKLFF.

This clone was recorded only once. J is TRBJ2-7 and V is TRBV7-7, with D possibly being TRBD2 (6 bases). Germline CDR1 is SSHAT and CDR2 is FNYEAQ (reference sequence). There are 11 residues in the CDR3. V lost 11 bases to trimming and J lost 5 bases, with 13 bases between them. CDR3 amino acids: CARLGVHEQYF. CDR3 nucleotide sequence: TGTGCCCGACTAGGGGTCCACGAGCAGTACTTC.

The rearrangement links TRBV11-2 to TRBJ1-2; perhaps TRBD1 as D (5 bases). Germline V gene sequence: CDR1 SGHAT, CDR2 FQNNGV. The CDR3 is made up of 12 amino acids. The V end was cut by 5 bases, the J end by 4 bases, with 8 bases between. The CDR3 DNA follows: TGTGCCAGCAGCCCTAGGGGCTATGGCTACACCTTC. It yields the protein CASSPRGYGYTF.

This rearrangement joins TRBV19 to TRBJ1-2; 8 bases match TRBD1. Unmatched junction bases numbered 7, after V lost 0 bases and J lost 7 bases. This CDR3 contains 15 residues. Germline V CDR1 and CDR2: LNHDA, SQIVND (reference sequence). The CDR3 DNA follows: TGTGCCAGTAGTATAGAGGGGCAGGGGGCCAGTGGCTACACCTTC. Translation gives CASSIEGQGASGYTF.

V gene TRBV27 combines with J gene TRBJ2-5; 14 positions agree with TRBD2. CDR1 is MNHEY and CDR2 is SMNVEV in the germline V gene (reference sequence). V dropped 1 base and J dropped 5; count of bases not matched to a gene: 6. CDR3 length equals 17 residues. The CDR3 is CASSLLGLAGVHETQYF. The CDR3 coding sequence is TGTGCCAGCAGTTTATTGGGACTAGCGGGAGTCCACGAGACCCAGTACTTC.

This clone was found once. The chain links TRBV9 to TRBJ1-5, with D perhaps TRBD1 (6 bases). V was pared by 3 bases and J by 5 bases, with 15 bases between. The V gene's germline CDR1 is SGDLS and CDR2 YYNGEE. This CDR3 is 15 amino acids long. DNA for the CDR3: TGTGCCAGCAGCGACTTCAGGGGCTGGGATCAGCCCCAGCATTTT. It yields the protein CASSDFRGWDQPQHF.

The chain uses TRBV5-4 and TRBJ2-7; 7 bases are a match to TRBD1. The CDR3 is made up of 15 amino acids. Trimming took 3 bases from V and 0 from J; bases not matched to a gene: 6. Germline-derived CDR1 and CDR2 are SGHNT and YYREEE (reference sequence). The CDR3 DNA reads as TGTGCCAGCAGCTCCCCTGGGACAGACTCCTACGAGCAGTACTTC. The encoded protein is CASSSPGTDSYEQYF. Full variable domain (rest looked up from reference TRBV5-4 and TRBJ2-7): ETGVTQSPTHLIKTRGQQVTLRCSSQSGHNTVSWYQQALGQGPQFIFQYYREEENGRGNFPPRFSGLQFPNYSSELNVNALELDDSALYLCASSSPGTDSYEQYFGPGTRLTVT.

CDR3 bases: TGTGCCAGCTCACCACCGGTCCCCCCGGACAGGGTGGGAAACACTGAAGCTTTCTTT. It specifies CASSPPVPPDRVGNTEAFF. V is TRBV18 and J is TRBJ1-1; the match to TRBD1 covers 8 bases. CDR1 KGHSH and CDR2 LQKENI come from the germline V gene. The CDR3 is 19 residues long. V dropped 0 bases and J dropped 2; count of bases not matched to a gene: 14.

The rearrangement links TRBV2 to TRBJ2-1; 9 nucleotides line up with TRBD2. The germline V gene encodes CDR1 SNHLY and CDR2 FYNNEI. The V segment lost 3 bases and the J segment 10 bases; nucleotides outside the gene matches: 13. The CDR3 consists of 16 residues. DNA for the CDR3: TGTGCCAGCAGTGAGTGGGCTAGCGGGACTCTTAGGGAGCAGTTCTTC. It is translated as CASSEWASGTLREQFF.

The CDR3 sequence is CASSAQRGGYTF. The CDR3 coding sequence is TGTGCCAGCAGCGCCCAGAGGGGGGGCTACACCTTC. The chain employs TRBV7-8 and TRBJ1-2; a possible D gene is TRBD1 (6 bases). The CDR3 is 12 amino acids. CDR1 SGHVS and CDR2 FQNEAQ come from the germline V gene. V shed 5 bases and J shed 8 bases, with 12 bases lying between them.

V gene TRBV2 combines with J gene TRBJ2-7, with TRBD1 as a possible D gene (6 bases). The CDR3 contains 14 residues. The V gene lost 6 bases and the J gene lost 2 bases, with 14 bases spanning the gap. Germline CDR1 and CDR2: SNHLY and FYNNEI. In DNA form, the CDR3 reads TGTGCCAGCAGGGGATGGGGACACCCCTACGAGCAGTACTTC. Translation gives CASRGWGHPYEQYF.

V and J are TRBV5-4 and TRBJ2-1; 15 bases are a match to TRBD2. J lost 5 bases, V lost 4 bases, and 7 bases had no gene match. This CDR3 region has 17 residues. Germline V gene lookup returns CDR1 SGHNT and CDR2 YYREEE (reference sequence). Written as DNA, the CDR3 is TGTGCCAGCAGCGGAGGACTAGCGGGGGGGCCAGACAATGAGCAGTTCTTC. Translation: CASSGGLAGGPDNEQFF.

The rearrangement links TRBV9 to TRBJ2-7, with a tentative D call TRBD1 (7 bases). Between the trimmed V and J ends, which lost 2 bases and 3 bases, there was a span of 12 bases. The CDR3 runs 14 residues. Germline V gene lookup returns CDR1 SGDLS and CDR2 YYNGEE. The DNA for the CDR3 is TGTGCCAGCAGCGTGGGGGGACAGCACTACGAGCAGTACTTC. Its protein product is CASSVGGQHYEQYF.

The chain combines TRBV7-9 with TRBJ2-6; D is uncertain. Trimming removed 5 bases from V and 9 bases from J, with 14 bases in between. This CDR3 region has 14 residues. The V gene's germline CDR1 is SEHNR and CDR2 FQNEAQ (reference sequence). This chain's CDR3 is CASSPVLSGNVLTF. The CDR3 DNA follows: TGTGCCAGCAGCCCGGTCCTTTCGGGCAACGTCCTGACTTTC.

The genes are TRBV4-1 and TRBJ1-1; TRBD1 matches 9 bases. CDR3 length: 17 residues. The V gene's germline CDR1 is MGHRA and CDR2 YSYEKL. Trimming took 0 bases from V and 1 from J; bases not matched to a gene: 6. CDR3 sequence reads: CASSQDLTGGGNTEAFF. Here the CDR3 DNA reads TGCGCCAGCAGCCAAGATCTGACAGGGGGTGGGAACACTGAAGCTTTCTTT.

The chain recombines TRBV11-2 with TRBJ2-1; 9 nucleotides line up with TRBD2. Trimming removed 5 bases from V and 0 bases from J; junction bases left unmatched: 8. This CDR3 spans 17 amino acids. Germline V CDR1 and CDR2: SGHAT, FQNNGV. This CDR3 reads CASSKTSGLSSYNEQFF. The CDR3 DNA reads as TGTGCCAGCAGCAAGACTAGCGGCCTAAGCTCCTACAATGAGCAGTTCTTC.

On this clone itself: A junction boundary mismatches the germline segment, possibly from a read error. The J gene is TRBJ2-7, the V gene TRBV15; D is possibly TRBD1 (6 bases). Germline CDR1 and CDR2: LNHNV and YYDKDF (reference sequence). The CDR3 sequence is 15 residues long. The CDR3 region is CATSGDPGQGSEQYF. The CDR3 DNA follows: TGTGCCACCAGCGGAGATCCGGGACAAGGCTCCGAGCAGTACTTC.

The gene calls are TRBV4-1 and TRBJ2-1, with 9 bases identical to TRBD2. Germline V CDR1 and CDR2: MGHRA, YSYEKL. The CDR3 extends over 16 amino acids. With V trimmed by 4 bases and J by 6 bases, 10 bases remained unmatched. This CDR3 reads CASSRPGLARGNEQFF. Here the CDR3 DNA reads TGCGCCAGCAGCCGTCCGGGACTAGCTCGCGGCAATGAGCAGTTCTTC.

This clone was picked up one time. V and J are TRBV27 and TRBJ2-3; possible D gene TRBD2, 5 bases. Germline CDR1 is MNHEY and CDR2 is SMNVEV (reference sequence). The CDR3 is 14 amino acids. Trimming left V 0 bases short and J 11 bases short, with 15 bases between. The CDR3 spells CASSLSPQSGMQYF. In nucleotides, the CDR3 is TGTGCCAGCAGTTTATCCCCGCAGTCCGGGATGCAGTATTTT.

The chain links TRBV7-9 to TRBJ2-1; D not resolved. Trimming removed 4 bases at V and 7 bases at J, with 8 bases between. CDR3 length: 12 residues. In germline, CDR1 is SEHNR, CDR2 FQNEAQ (reference sequence). The CDR3 spells CASSYGSNEQFF. Written as DNA, the CDR3 is TGTGCCAGCAGCTATGGCTCTAATGAGCAGTTCTTC.

The chain combines TRBV11-2 with TRBJ2-5; D remains ambiguous. Germline CDR1 SGHAT, CDR2 FQNNGV. Between the trimmed V and J ends, which lost 0 bases and 2 bases, there was a span of 10 bases. There are 15 residues in the CDR3. The CDR3 here is CASSLEYRVQETQYF. The CDR3 region has the DNA TGTGCCAGCAGCTTAGAATACCGGGTTCAAGAGACCCAGTACTTC.

Written as DNA, the CDR3 is TGTGCCACCACGGACAGTTTTCTTGAAGCTTTCTTT. Amino acid sequence: CATTDSFLEAFF. V is TRBV15 and J is TRBJ1-1, with D maybe TRBD1 (6 bases). V gave up 7 bases and J gave up 7 bases, with 13 bases separating them. Germline lookup yields CDR1 LNHNV and CDR2 YYDKDF (reference sequence). This CDR3 contains 12 residues.

The genes are TRBV2 and TRBJ2-5; D is perhaps TRBD1 (5 bases). Deletions cut 6 bases from V and 3 bases from J, with 8 bases between. The length of the CDR3 is 12 residues. Germline V gene lookup returns CDR1 SNHLY and CDR2 FYNNEI. In DNA form, the CDR3 reads TGTGCCAGCAGGACAGTGAAAGAGACCCAGTACTTC. Amino acids: CASRTVKETQYF.